This T cell receptor (beta chain) comes out of a study of CD8+ T cells in alopecia areata (dated 2018 in TCRdb). Background for the entire study: Treated patients were enrolled in an open-label pilot trial of oral tofacitinib, 5 to 10 mg twice daily, for moderate-to-severe alopecia areata. Patients stayed on tofacitinib for 6 to 18 months and then had 6 months of follow-up off drug so that delayed response and recurrence could be assessed. Disease severity in treated patients was measured with the SALT score, which quantifies the percentage of affected scalp surface area. The study used high-throughput TCRbeta sequencing to examine T cell clonal expansion in alopecia areata, in both the C3H/HeJ mouse model and human patients. In humans, TCRbeta sequencing was performed on scalp tissue and on sorted CD4+ and CD8+ peripheral blood T cells from healthy controls and from patients with patchy or totalis/universalis alopecia areata. Biopsies were taken from tofacitinib-treated patients at baseline and again at 4 and 24 weeks into treatment, and several of those patients also had a later scalp biopsy. Scalp clonality was compared among normal scalp (n=4), patchy alopecia areata scalp (n=8), and alopecia totalis/universalis scalp (n=8). RNA came from the PAXgene miRNA kit for fixed scalp, the miRNeasy kit for PBMCs, and the RNeasy kit for mouse skin. Amplification of TCRbeta CDR3 regions was done by immunoSEQ multiplex PCR using 35 Vbeta forward primers and 13 Jbeta reverse primers.

Concerning this clone itself: Its antigen is still unknown. One base away there is no much larger clone; base qualities are not given.

The germline V gene sets CDR1 to MNHEY and CDR2 to SVGAGI. Spanning cysteine to phenylalanine, the CDR3 consists of 16 amino acids. The read is trimmed to its CDR3 DNA, 48 bases read in frame from base 1. V is clipped by 2 bases and J by 1 base, and the sequence between their germline boundaries is 14 bases long. Overall study outcomes, separate from this receptor: The treated cohort was small, with a single nonresponder, so links between baseline CD8+ expansion and response need larger studies. Shared TCR sequences between patients were less evident than in mice, which may be partly attributable to HLA diversity in the patient population. Compared with normal scalp, lesional scalp had higher clonality and more expanded CD8+ clones, particularly in alopecia totalis/universalis, a pattern that suggests antigenic drive. Scalp clonality and the number of expanded CD8+ clones among the top 100 scalp clones were significantly decreased by tofacitinib. Many expanded lesional clones were found to persist in scalp and blood during tofacitinib treatment, and relapse after treatment cessation may be partly explained by this persistence. Unlike mouse skin, where gammadelta T cells dominate, normal human skin contains resident alphabeta T cells that get sequenced too, which complicates analysis of the scalp TCR repertoire.

Library prep was done by the immunoSEQ multiplex PCR assay. For TCR sequencing, RNA was extracted from every sample and reverse transcribed into cDNA to serve as template. SuperScript III was used for first-strand cDNA synthesis, primed with a 2:1 mix of oligo-dT and random hexamers. Amplification bias was assessed with a synthetic immune receptor repertoire, and residual bias was removed computationally. The original methods were these. Raw reads were preprocessed to remove errors, and CDR3 was defined according to IMGT conventions as the region from the conserved cysteine to phenylalanine. Clonality was computed by normalizing Shannon entropy by log2 of the number of productive unique TCRs and subtracting the result from 1. Whether each scalp clone was CD4 or CD8 was inferred by checking scalp TCRbeta sequences against the CD4 and CD8 repertoires from sorted blood. TCRdb holds this immuneACCESS table with in-frame rearrangements only. Some clones are missing; in checked studies, unresolved V genes explain under half, and the rest has no known cause. The DNA gave D and trimming, while V, J and clone size come from that table. This sample holds just over 150,000 clones; about three fifths were observed only once. Clones ranked in the top ten supply over 0.85% of the sample.

The time point label here, explained by the study, means: about 4 weeks on oral tofacitinib. The sample's treatment or condition label is to be understood as: oral pan-JAK inhibitor, 5-10 mg twice daily. Lesional scalp punch biopsies and peripheral blood were obtained from alopecia areata patients. PBMCs were isolated by density centrifugation and stained for CD3, CD4 and CD8, after which CD4+ and CD8+ T cells were sorted on a FACSAria. Material: CD4+ T cells sorted from blood, obtained at week 4, from a patient treated with tofacitinib. The chain is encoded by TRBV6-5 joined to TRBJ1-1; a tentative D match to TRBD1 spans 6 bases. The TCR sequence derives from a human donor with alopecia areata. The CDR3 protein sequence reads: CASSYVRGPPNTEAFF. The DNA sequence reads TGTGCCAGCAGTTACGTCAGGGGCCCTCCGAACACTGAAGCTTTCTTT.